Below are 13 T cell receptor beta chains sequenced from a single sample in a study of identifying expanded T cells in peripheral blood. Profiling relied on immunoSEQ multiplex PCR, and the TCRdb table lists in-frame clones only, not all of them. The sample yields 75,000 to 100,000 clones, 89% seen once. Material for sequencing was blood. The receptor source for this set is a person between 18 and 70 years old in good health.

The V call is TRBV29-1, the J call TRBJ2-2; D remains unclear. Trimming pared 7 bases from V and 0 bases from J, leaving 9 bases between. This CDR3 has 13 amino acids. Germline-derived CDR1 and CDR2 are SQVTM and ANQGSEA. The CDR3 protein is CSAGITNTGELFF. In nucleotides, the CDR3 is TGCAGCGCAGGTATTACGAACACCGGGGAGCTGTTTTTT.

V usage is TRBV2 and J usage is TRBJ2-5; 7 nucleotides match TRBD2. With 5 bases clipped from V and 3 bases from J, the junction kept 9 bases outside the gene matches. Germline assignment: CDR1 SNHLY and CDR2 FYNNEI. The CDR3 sequence is 15 residues long. Here the CDR3 reads CASSPPRGGEETQYF. CDR3 bases: TGTGCCAGCAGTCCCCCCCGGGGAGGGGAAGAGACCCAGTACTTC.

V and J are TRBV18 and TRBJ2-7; maybe TRBD2 (7 bases). V gave up 6 bases and J gave up 6 bases, with 21 bases separating them. There are 15 residues in the CDR3. Germline loops: CDR1 KGHSH, CDR2 LQKENI. The CDR3 spells CASSPGEGGKAEQYF. The CDR3 DNA follows: TGTGCCAGCTCGCCAGGAGAGGGGGGGAAGGCCGAGCAGTACTTC.

The chain has TRBV6-6 and TRBJ2-5, with TRBD1 matching over 7 bases. V shed 2 bases, J shed 1 base, and the junction held 7 bases outside the gene matches. The CDR3 runs 16 residues. CDR1 and CDR2 (germline): MNHNY, SVGAGI (reference sequence). The chain's CDR3 is CASSYPSTGSQETQYF. In nucleotides, the CDR3 is TGTGCCAGCAGTTACCCCTCGACAGGGTCCCAAGAGACCCAGTACTTC.

The chain carries TRBV6-5 and TRBJ2-3; D gene uncertain. Germline V CDR1 and CDR2: MNHEY, SVGAGI. The CDR3 is 14 residues long. V lost 7 bases and J 4 bases, leaving 15 bases between the germline ends. CDR3 bases: TGTGCCAGCAACCAGCTGGGGATCGCAGATACGCAGTATTTT. As protein: CASNQLGIADTQYF.

This sequence joins TRBV4-1 and TRBJ1-1, with 7 bases aligning to TRBD1. Germline V lookup: CDR1 MGHRA, CDR2 YSYEKL. This CDR3 has 15 residues. V shed 2 bases, J shed 1 base, and the junction held 4 bases outside the gene matches. The chain's CDR3 is CASSQRDRGNTEAFF. The CDR3 coding sequence is TGCGCCAGCAGCCAACGGGACAGAGGGAACACTGAAGCTTTCTTT.

V and J are TRBV14 and TRBJ1-1; D is uncertain. The CDR3 is 14 amino acids. Per the germline V gene, CDR1 is SGHDN and CDR2 is FVKESK. V was cut by 4 bases and J by 3 bases, with 12 bases left in between. The CDR3 here is CASSLEGSYTEAFF. The CDR3, as DNA: TGTGCCAGCAGCCTAGAGGGTTCTTACACTGAAGCTTTCTTT.

The chain is built from TRBV4-2 and TRBJ2-3; 10 bases are shared with TRBD2. With V trimmed by 5 bases and J by 0 bases, 5 bases remained unmatched. Germline lookup yields CDR1 LGHNA and CDR2 YNFKEQ. The CDR3 consists of 16 residues. The CDR3 is CASSSRTSGSTDTQYF. CDR3 DNA sequence: TGTGCCAGCAGCTCCCGGACTAGCGGAAGCACAGATACGCAGTATTTT.

The genes are TRBV2 and TRBJ2-1, with TRBD2 matching 8 bases. V was pared by 6 bases and J by 8 bases, with 12 bases of the junction left unmatched. Germline V gene data show CDR1 as SNHLY and CDR2 as FYNNEI. The CDR3 runs to 15 residues. CDR3 nucleotides: TGTGCCAGCAGCCTCGGGGGGGGCCTAGACGATGAGCAGTTCTTC. It encodes CASSLGGGLDDEQFF.

The chain recombines TRBV5-4 with TRBJ1-3; 7 bases are shared with TRBD1. CDR1 and CDR2 from the germline V gene are SGHNT and YYREEE (reference sequence). The ends lost 4 bases at V and 2 bases at J; junction bases unmatched: 6. CDR3 length: 15 amino acids. The CDR3 DNA reads TGTGCCAGCAGCGTACAGGGGACTGCTGGAAACACCATATATTTT. It encodes CASSVQGTAGNTIYF.

This clone has more than one count but fewer than ten. V usage is TRBV11-2 and J usage is TRBJ1-5; D may be TRBD1 (6 bases). Trimming shortened V by 3 bases and J by 4 bases, and 13 bases separated the two germline ends. This CDR3 has 15 amino acids. CDR1 and CDR2 (germline): SGHAT, FQNNGV. This CDR3 reads CASSFDGGRNQPQHF. CDR3 in DNA: TGTGCCAGCAGCTTCGATGGGGGCCGTAATCAGCCCCAGCATTTT.

This chain connects TRBV18 to TRBJ2-1; 10 nucleotides line up with TRBD1. Unmatched junction bases numbered 4, after V lost 3 bases and J lost 5 bases. CDR1 is KGHSH, CDR2 LQKENI, per germline. The CDR3 spans 15 residues. The CDR3 nucleotides are TGTGCCAGCTCACCCGACAGGGGGCCCCACAATGAGCAGTTCTTC. Amino acid sequence: CASSPDRGPHNEQFF.

V and J are TRBV7-2 and TRBJ2-5; 7 bases line up with TRBD1. The CDR3 is 12 residues long. V shed 6 bases, J shed 5 bases, and the junction held 3 bases outside the gene matches. Per the germline V gene, CDR1 is SGHTA and CDR2 is FQGNSA. DNA for the CDR3: TGTGCCAGCAGTACAGGGGTTGAGACCCAGTACTTC. Translation: CASSTGVETQYF.